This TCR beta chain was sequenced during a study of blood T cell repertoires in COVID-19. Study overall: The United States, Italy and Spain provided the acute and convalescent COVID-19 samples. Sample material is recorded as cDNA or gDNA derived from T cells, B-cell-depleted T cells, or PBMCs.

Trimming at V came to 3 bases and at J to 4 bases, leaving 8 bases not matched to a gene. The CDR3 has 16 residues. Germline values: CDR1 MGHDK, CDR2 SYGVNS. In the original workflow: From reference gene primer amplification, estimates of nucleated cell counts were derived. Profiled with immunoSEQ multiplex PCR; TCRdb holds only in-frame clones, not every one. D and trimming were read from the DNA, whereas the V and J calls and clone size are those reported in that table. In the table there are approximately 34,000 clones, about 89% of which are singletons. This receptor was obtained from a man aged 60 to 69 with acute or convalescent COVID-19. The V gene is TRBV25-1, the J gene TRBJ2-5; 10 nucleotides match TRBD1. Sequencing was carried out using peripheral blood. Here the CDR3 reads CASSDPGTGASETQYF. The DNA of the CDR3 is TGTGCCAGCAGTGATCCCGGGACAGGGGCCTCAGAGACCCAGTACTTC.